Sequencing of this T cell receptor beta chain was carried out in a study of shared clonotypes between healthy human individuals (dated by TCRdb to 2020 to 2022). Study-wide context: The cohort comprised two women and three men aged 18 to 49 years. To estimate repertoire size and how much clonotypes are shared between individuals, the study performed deep sequencing of blood TCR repertoires from about five healthy adults. Between about 0.94 and 8.9 billion PBMCs per donor were obtained by leukapheresis. Different laboratories and diverse techniques were used to prepare libraries and sequence TCR repertoires, to increase sequencing depth and limit assay-specific biases. For each donor, CD4 naive and CD4 memory were each given three plates, CD8 naive was given two plates, and CD8 memory was given one plate. Paper-wide results and their limitations: The small number of donors limited the genetic and exposure-history diversity represented. Sampling was limited to blood, and TCR repertoires in tissue likely differ from TCR repertoires in blood. Naive subsets generally had larger estimated clonotype richness than memory subsets. Based on pairwise subsampling, the degree of clonotype sharing among donors was expected to be affected by sequencing depth. Clonotypes shared by all four sorted-subset donors showed higher generation probabilities than non-shared clonotypes. Even with the large sequencing depth, rarefaction of the sorted-subset datasets indicated that sequencing was incomplete. Sharing across four donors was observed for roughly 5.4% of naive CD4, over 3% of naive CD8, over 2% of memory CD4, and less than 0.45% of memory CD8 clonotypes.

Note on this clone: Its specific antigen is unknown. Base-call qualities are not available, and no considerably larger clone is one nucleotide away.

TCR CDR3 regions were amplified from genomic DNA by multiplex PCR using the deep immunoSEQ assay. Extracted genomic DNA from each cell subset was distributed evenly across all wells of several immunoSEQ 96-well plates, and each plate was treated as a replicate. For sorted subsets, about 220 ng of genomic DNA, equivalent to roughly 33,000 T cell genomes, went into each replicate PCR. Purified libraries were quantified with a Qubit 3.0 fluorometer, sized on a Bioanalyzer 2100, and re-quantified with the KAPA Library Quantification kit. Every immunoSEQ 96-well plate was sequenced on a separate single-read 150-cycle Illumina NextSeq 550 flow cell. From the authors' description of their analysis: Because the immunoSEQ output held only junctional sequences and lacked quality scores, the filtering could not match the filtering applied to full-length reads. Sequences were annotated with PyIR, a Python wrapper for IgBLAST v1.9, using IMGT germline references to assign V/J genes and CDR3. Any read was removed if the V/J assignment was weak (E-value above 1e-6), the CDR3 was missing, or the read contained stop codons, out-of-frame junctions, or ambiguous translated residues. V3J clonotypes were defined by identical inferred V gene, J gene, and CDR3 amino acid sequence. Percentage overlap between repertoires was computed as shared unique clonotypes divided by the size of the smaller repertoire. RTK rarefaction, the Chao1 estimator, and Recon v2.1 estimates of unobserved clonotypes were used to assess repertoire richness. OLGA was used to compute generation probabilities for all TCRbeta clonotypes that the gDNA method yielded from a handful of donors. TCRdb carries this immuneACCESS record with in-frame sequences only. Its versions omit some clonotypes, under half of them owing to an unresolved V gene in the studies checked, with the rest unexplained. V and J calls and clone size are copied from that table; D and trimming were computed from the DNA. The sample data list around 1.6 million clones, and roughly 98% of these were observed just once. The ten largest clones represent roughly 0.42% of the sample.

Donors were healthy HIV-negative adults with no recently reported acute infections or vaccinations. Only Caucasian adults living in Nashville, Tennessee, USA were represented among the donors. CD4+ T cells were enriched by magnetic negative selection; naive cells were then positively selected on CD45RA, and the negative fraction formed the memory subset. Blood was obtained by leukapheresis, after which PBMCs were separated by Ficoll-Histopaque density gradient centrifugation and cryopreserved in liquid nitrogen vapor phase. Analytical flow cytometry was used to check the purity and quantity of every magnetically sorted T cell population. Genomic DNA was isolated from every sorted fraction and measured by UV absorbance on a Nanodrop 2000c. CDR3 length: 13 amino acids, cysteine to phenylalanine. The only DNA kept is the CDR3, 39 bases in frame from the first base. V drops 3 bases and J drops 12 bases, leaving 15 bases in between. CDR1 and CDR2 (WSHSY, SAAADI) derive from the germline V gene.

The sample taken for sequencing was naive CD4+ T cells sorted from blood. The intended sense of this specimen's cell subset or site label: CD45RA+ positively selected. The chain is assembled from TRBV10-2 and TRBJ2-1, with TRBD2 as a weak D call on 5 bases. This TCR was recovered from a man aged 25-45 years in good health. The DNA sequence is TGCGCCAGCAGTGACTACTACGGAACTAGGCAGTTCTTC. Translated, this gives CASSDYYGTRQFF.